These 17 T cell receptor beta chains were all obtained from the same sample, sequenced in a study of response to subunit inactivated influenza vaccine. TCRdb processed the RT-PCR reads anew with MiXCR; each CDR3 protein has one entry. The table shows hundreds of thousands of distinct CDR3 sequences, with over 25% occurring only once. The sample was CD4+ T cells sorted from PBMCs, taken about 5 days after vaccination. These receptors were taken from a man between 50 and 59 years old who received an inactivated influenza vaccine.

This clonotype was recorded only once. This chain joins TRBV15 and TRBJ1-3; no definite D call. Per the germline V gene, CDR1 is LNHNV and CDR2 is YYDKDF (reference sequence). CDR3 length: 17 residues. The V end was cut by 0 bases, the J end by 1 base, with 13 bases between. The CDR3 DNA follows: TGTGCCACCAGCAGAGATCCGGGCGGAACTTCTGGAAACACCATATATTTT. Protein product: CATSRDPGGTSGNTIYF.

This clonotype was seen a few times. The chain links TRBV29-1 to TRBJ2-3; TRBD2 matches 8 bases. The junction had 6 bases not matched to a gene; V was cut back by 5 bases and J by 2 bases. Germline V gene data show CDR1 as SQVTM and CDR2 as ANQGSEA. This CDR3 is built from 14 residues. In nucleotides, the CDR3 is TGCAGCGTTAACCTCGGGGGGGACACAGATACGCAGTATTTT. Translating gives CSVNLGGDTDTQYF.

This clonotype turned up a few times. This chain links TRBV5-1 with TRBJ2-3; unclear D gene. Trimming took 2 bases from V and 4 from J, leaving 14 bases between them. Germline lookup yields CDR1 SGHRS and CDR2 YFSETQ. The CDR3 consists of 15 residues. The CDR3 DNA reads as TGCGCCAGCAGCTTTGTGGGCCCTCATGCAGATACGCAGTATTTT. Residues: CASSFVGPHADTQYF.

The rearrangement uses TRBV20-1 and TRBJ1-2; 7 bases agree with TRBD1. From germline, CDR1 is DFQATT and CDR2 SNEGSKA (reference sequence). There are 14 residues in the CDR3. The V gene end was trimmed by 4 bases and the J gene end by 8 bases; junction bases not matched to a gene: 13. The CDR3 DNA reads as TGCAGTGCTACCCCCCGACAGGGCTTCGGGGGCTACACCTTC. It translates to CSATPRQGFGGYTF.

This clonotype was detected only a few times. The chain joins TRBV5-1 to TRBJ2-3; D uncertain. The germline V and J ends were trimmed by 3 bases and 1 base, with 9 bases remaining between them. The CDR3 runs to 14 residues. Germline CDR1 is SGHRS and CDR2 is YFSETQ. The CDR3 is CASSSPRGTDTQYF. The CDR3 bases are TGCGCCAGCAGCTCTCCCCGCGGCACAGATACGCAGTATTTT.

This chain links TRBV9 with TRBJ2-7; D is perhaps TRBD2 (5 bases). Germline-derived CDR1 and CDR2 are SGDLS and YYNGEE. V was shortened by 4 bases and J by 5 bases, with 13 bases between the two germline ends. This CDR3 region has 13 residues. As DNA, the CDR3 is TGTGCCAGCAGCCGAACGGGAAGGGACGAGCAGTACTTC. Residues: CASSRTGRDEQYF. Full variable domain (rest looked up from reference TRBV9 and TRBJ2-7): DSGVTQTPKHLITATGQRVTLRCSPRSGDLSVYWYQQSLDQGLQFLIQYYNGEERAKGNILERFSAQQFPDLHSELNLSSLELGDSALYFCASSRTGRDEQYFGPGTRLTVT.

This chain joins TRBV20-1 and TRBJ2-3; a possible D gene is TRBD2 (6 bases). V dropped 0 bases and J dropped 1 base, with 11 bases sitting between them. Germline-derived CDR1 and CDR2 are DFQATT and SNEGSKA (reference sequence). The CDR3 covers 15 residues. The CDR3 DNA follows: TGCAGTGCTAGAGAGGGTAGCGGACGCACAGATACGCAGTATTTT. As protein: CSAREGSGRTDTQYF.

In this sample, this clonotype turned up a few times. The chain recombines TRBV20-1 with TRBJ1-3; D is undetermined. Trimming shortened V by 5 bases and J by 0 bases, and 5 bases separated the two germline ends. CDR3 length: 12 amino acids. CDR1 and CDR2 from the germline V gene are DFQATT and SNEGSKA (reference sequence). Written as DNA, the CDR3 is TGCAGTGCTTCTAACTCTGGAAACACCATATATTTT. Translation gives CSASNSGNTIYF.

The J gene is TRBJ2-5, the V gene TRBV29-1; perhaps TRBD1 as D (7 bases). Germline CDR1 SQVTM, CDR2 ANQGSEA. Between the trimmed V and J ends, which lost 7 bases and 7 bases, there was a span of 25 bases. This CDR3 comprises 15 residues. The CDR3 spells CSGAEGAVVLRTQYF. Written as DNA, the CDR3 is TGCAGCGGGGCGGAGGGGGCCGTAGTTTTAAGGACCCAGTACTTC.

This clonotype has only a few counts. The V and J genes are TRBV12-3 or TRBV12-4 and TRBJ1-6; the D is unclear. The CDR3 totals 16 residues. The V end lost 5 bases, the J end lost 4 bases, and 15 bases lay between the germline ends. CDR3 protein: CASSHVRSGYNSPLHF. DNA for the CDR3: TGTGCCAGCAGTCATGTCCGTAGCGGATATAATTCACCCCTCCACTTT.

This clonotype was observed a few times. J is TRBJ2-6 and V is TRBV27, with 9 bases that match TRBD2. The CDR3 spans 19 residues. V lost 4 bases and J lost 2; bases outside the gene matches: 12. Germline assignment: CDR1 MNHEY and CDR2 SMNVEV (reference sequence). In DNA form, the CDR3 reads TGTGCCAGCAGTTCCTTTGCGGGAGGGCCAAAGGCTGGGGCCAACGTCCTGACTTTC. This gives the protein CASSSFAGGPKAGANVLTF.

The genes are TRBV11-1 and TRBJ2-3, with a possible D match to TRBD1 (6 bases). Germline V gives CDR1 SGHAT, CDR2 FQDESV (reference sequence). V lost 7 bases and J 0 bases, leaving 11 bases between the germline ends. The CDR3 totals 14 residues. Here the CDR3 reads CASKGQSSTDTQYF. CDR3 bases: TGTGCCAGCAAAGGACAGTCTAGCACAGATACGCAGTATTTT.

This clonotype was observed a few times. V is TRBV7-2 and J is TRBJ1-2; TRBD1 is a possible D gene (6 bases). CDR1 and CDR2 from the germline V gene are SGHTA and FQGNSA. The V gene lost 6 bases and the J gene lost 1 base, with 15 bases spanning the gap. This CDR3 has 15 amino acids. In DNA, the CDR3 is TGTGCCAGCAGTCGCCACGGGGGGCTTAACTATGGCTACACCTTC. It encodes CASSRHGGLNYGYTF.

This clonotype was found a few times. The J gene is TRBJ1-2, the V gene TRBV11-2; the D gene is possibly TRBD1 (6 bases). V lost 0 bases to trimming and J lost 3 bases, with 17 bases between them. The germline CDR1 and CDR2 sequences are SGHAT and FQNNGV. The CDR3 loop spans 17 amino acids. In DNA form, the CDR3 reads TGTGCCAGCAGCTTAGAAAGAGAGGCGGGGGCTCACTATGGCTACACCTTC. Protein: CASSLEREAGAHYGYTF.

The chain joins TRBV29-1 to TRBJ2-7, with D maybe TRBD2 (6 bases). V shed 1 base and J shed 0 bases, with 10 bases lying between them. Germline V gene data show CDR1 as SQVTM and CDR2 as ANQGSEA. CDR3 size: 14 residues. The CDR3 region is CSVEVRGSSYEQYF. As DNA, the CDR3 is TGCAGCGTTGAAGTCCGGGGGAGCTCCTACGAGCAGTACTTC.

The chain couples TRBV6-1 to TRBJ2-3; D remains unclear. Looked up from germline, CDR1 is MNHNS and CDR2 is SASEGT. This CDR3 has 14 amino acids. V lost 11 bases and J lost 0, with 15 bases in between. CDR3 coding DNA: TGTGCCGGGTCCAAGCAGGTTAGCACAGATACGCAGTATTTT. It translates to CAGSKQVSTDTQYF.

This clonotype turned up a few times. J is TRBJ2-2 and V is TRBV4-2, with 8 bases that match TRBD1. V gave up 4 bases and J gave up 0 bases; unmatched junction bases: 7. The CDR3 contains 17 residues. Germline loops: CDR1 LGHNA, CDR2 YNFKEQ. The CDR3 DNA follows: TGTGCCAGCAGCCTACAGACAGGGGCCGCGAACACCGGGGAGCTGTTTTTT. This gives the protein CASSLQTGAANTGELFF.